Sequencing of this T cell receptor beta chain was carried out in a study of T cell repertoires in cytomegalovirus infection. Background on the study: The authors used CMV epitopes that were HLA-C-restricted (recently identified) and HLA-B-restricted (well studied). A matching HLA type, together with CMV infection, was signaled by public TCR beta signatures.

TCRdb ran MiXCR on the reads and lists one entry per CDR3 protein. The sample consists of fewer than 1,000,000 distinct CDR3 sequences, around 30% of them appearing once. Study-wide findings and caveats: Across the ex vivo response, the dominant clonotypes were HLA-C-restricted CMV-specific TCR beta clonotypes. Identification of carriers of CMV plus the relevant HLA was performed using cumulative public TCR beta family frequency.

The CDR3 is 14 residues long. Germline lookup yields CDR1 SGHVS and CDR2 FQNEAQ. V was cut by 5 bases and J by 1 base, with 9 bases left in between. This clonotype was seen at least ten times. Its specificity is unknown. This TCR was sampled from a human donor in good health (CMV status not recorded). Some clones in this sample may be carry-over from other donors' samples. V is TRBV7-8 and J is TRBJ2-1, with unresolved D. The input for sequencing was cultured CD8+ T cells from PBMCs, taken from culture after CMV antigen stimulation. CDR3: CASSPPESYNEQFF. The DNA for the CDR3 is TGTGCCAGCAGCCCACCTGAATCCTACAATGAGCAGTTCTTC.